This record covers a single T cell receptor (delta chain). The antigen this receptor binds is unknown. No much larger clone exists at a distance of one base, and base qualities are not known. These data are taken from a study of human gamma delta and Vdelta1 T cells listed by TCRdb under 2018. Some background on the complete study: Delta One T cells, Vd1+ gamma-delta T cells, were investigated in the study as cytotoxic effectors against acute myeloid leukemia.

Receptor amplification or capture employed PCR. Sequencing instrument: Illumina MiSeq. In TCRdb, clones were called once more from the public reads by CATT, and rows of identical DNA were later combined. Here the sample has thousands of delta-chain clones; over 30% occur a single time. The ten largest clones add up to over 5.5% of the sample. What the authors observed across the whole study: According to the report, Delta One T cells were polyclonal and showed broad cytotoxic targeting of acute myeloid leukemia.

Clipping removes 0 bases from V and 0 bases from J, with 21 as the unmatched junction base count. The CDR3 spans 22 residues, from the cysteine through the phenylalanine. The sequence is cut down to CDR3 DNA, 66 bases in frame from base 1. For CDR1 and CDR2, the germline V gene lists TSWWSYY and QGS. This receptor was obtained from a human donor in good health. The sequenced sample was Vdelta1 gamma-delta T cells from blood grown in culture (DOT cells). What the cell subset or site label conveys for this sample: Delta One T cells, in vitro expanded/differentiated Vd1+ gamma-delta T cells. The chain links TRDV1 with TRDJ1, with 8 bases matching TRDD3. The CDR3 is CALGELRSDSDLLGDDTDKLIF. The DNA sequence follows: TGTGCTCTTGGGGAACTGAGGAGCGACTCCGACCTATTGGGGGATGACACCGATAAACTCATCTTT.